The 22 T cell receptor beta chains below were found in one sample sequenced in a study of shared clonotypes between healthy human individuals. This table comes from immunoSEQ multiplex PCR, and its TCRdb copy is limited to in-frame clones, with some not included. Among about 1 million clones listed, 75% were seen once. Sequenced: memory CD4+ T cells sorted from blood. Described subset: CD45RA-negative fraction. The receptor set was obtained from a man between 18 and 35 years old in good health.

V is TRBV2 and J is TRBJ2-2; 8 bases are shared with TRBD2. Germline-derived CDR1 and CDR2 are SNHLY and FYNNEI. CDR3 length equals 14 residues. J lost 4 bases, V lost 6 bases, and 4 bases had no gene match. The CDR3 coding sequence is TGTGCCAGCAGACCTAGCGGGTCCACCGGGGAGCTGTTTTTT. Protein: CASRPSGSTGELFF.

The rearrangement joins TRBV18 to TRBJ1-3; TRBD1 agrees at 7 bases. The CDR3 spans 14 residues. CDR1 is KGHSH and CDR2 is LQKENI in the germline V gene. Trimming removed 3 bases from V and 6 bases from J; junction bases left unmatched: 5. In DNA form, the CDR3 reads TGTGCCAGCTCACCCGACAGGGTGGTAAACACCATATATTTT. As protein: CASSPDRVVNTIYF. The entire variable domain, with the rest obtained from reference TRBV18 and TRBJ1-3, is as follows: NAGVMQNPRHLVRRRGQEARLRCSPMKGHSHVYWYRQLPEEGLKFMVYLQKENIIDESGMPKERFSAEFPKEGPSILRIQQVVRGDSAAYFCASSPDRVVNTIYFGEGSWLTVV.

This clone has more than one count but fewer than ten. The chain joins TRBV28 to TRBJ1-1; no reliable D call. The germline gives CDR1 MDHEN, CDR2 SYDVKM. Trimming pared 5 bases from V and 8 bases from J, leaving 12 bases between. The CDR3 totals 12 residues. CDR3 bases: TGTGCCAGCAGTGTAAGCCGGGTGGAAGCTTTCTTT. This codes for CASSVSRVEAFF.

This clone occurred a few times. The V gene is TRBV29-1, the J gene TRBJ2-1; 13 bases match TRBD2. The CDR3 has 13 amino acids. The V gene end was trimmed by 6 bases and the J gene end by 9 bases; junction bases not matched to a gene: 5. The germline gives CDR1 SQVTM, CDR2 ANQGSEA. As DNA, the CDR3 is TGCAGCGTACTAGCGGGAGGGGGGGGTGAGCAGTTCTTC. Encoded protein: CSVLAGGGGEQFF.

The genes are TRBV7-2 and TRBJ2-7; the match to TRBD1 covers 8 bases. Germline CDR1 and CDR2: SGHTA and FQGNSA. V was clipped by 1 base and J by 3 bases; unmatched bases: 5. The CDR3 totals 15 residues. This CDR3 reads CASSLVSGGNYEQYF. CDR3 nucleotide sequence: TGTGCCAGCAGCTTAGTTTCAGGGGGCAACTACGAGCAGTACTTC.

This clone was detected only a few times. The chain couples TRBV27 to TRBJ1-4, with D perhaps matching TRBD1 (5 bases). The CDR3 has 15 amino acids. V was trimmed by 10 bases and J by 3 bases, leaving 18 bases between them. Germline loops: CDR1 MNHEY, CDR2 SMNVEV (reference sequence). The CDR3, as DNA: TGTGCCACCACCACTAGGGGCACTCCTAATGAAAAACTGTTTTTT. As protein: CATTTRGTPNEKLFF.

J is TRBJ1-4 and V is TRBV18; D gene ambiguous. This CDR3 spans 13 amino acids. V was trimmed by 4 bases and J by 9 bases, leaving 12 bases between them. Germline V lookup: CDR1 KGHSH, CDR2 LQKENI. The CDR3 here is CASSLETSQKLFF. The CDR3 DNA reads TGTGCCAGCTCACTGGAGACCAGCCAAAAACTGTTTTTT.

In this sample, this clone turned up a few times. This chain joins TRBV5-4 and TRBJ2-3; 13 bases are a match to TRBD2. V shed 3 bases, J shed 0 bases, and the junction held 1 base outside the gene matches. Germline V CDR1 and CDR2: SGHNT, YYREEE (reference sequence). The CDR3 runs 16 residues. The CDR3 loop reads CASSWGLAGSTDTQYF. CDR3 sequence (DNA): TGTGCCAGCAGCTGGGGACTAGCGGGGAGCACAGATACGCAGTATTTT.

The chain recombines TRBV5-4 with TRBJ1-1, with a possible D match to TRBD1 (5 bases). V gave up 2 bases and J gave up 2 bases, with 13 bases separating them. The CDR3 is 15 residues long. Germline CDR1 and CDR2: SGHNT and YYREEE (reference sequence). CDR3 coding DNA: TGTGCCAGCAGCTTAAATGCAGGGCAAAACACTGAAGCTTTCTTT. Protein product: CASSLNAGQNTEAFF.

CDR3 sequence: CASSPRAYQETQYF. The CDR3 DNA is TGTGCCAGCAGCCCACGGGCCTACCAAGAGACCCAGTACTTC. The rearrangement joins TRBV5-5 to TRBJ2-5; unclear D gene. V was shortened by 4 bases and J by 0 bases, with 10 bases between the two germline ends. Germline CDR1 and CDR2: SGHKS and YYEKEE (reference sequence). The CDR3 loop spans 14 amino acids.

This clone was seen more than once but under ten times. The chain uses TRBV19 and TRBJ1-1, with no clear D. CDR1 LNHDA and CDR2 SQIVND come from the germline V gene (reference sequence). The V end was cut by 7 bases, the J end by 4 bases, with 19 bases between. The CDR3 consists of 15 residues. The DNA for the CDR3 is TGTGCCAGTATCCCAGGTCCGGGGATATTCACTGAAGCTTTCTTT. This encodes CASIPGPGIFTEAFF. The full variable domain, completed using reference TRBV19 and TRBJ1-1, is DGGITQSPKYLFRKEGQNVTLSCEQNLNHDAMYWYRQDPGQGLRLIYYSQIVNDFQKGDIAEGYSVSREKKESFPLTVTSAQKNPTAFYLCASIPGPGIFTEAFFGQGTRLTVV.

V gene TRBV6-4 combines with J gene TRBJ1-6; 9 positions agree with TRBD1. J gave up 9 bases and V 5 bases, and 5 bases lay outside the gene matches. CDR1 MRHNA and CDR2 SNTAGT come from the germline V gene. This CDR3 is 14 amino acids long. The DNA for the CDR3 is TGTGCCAGCAGTACAGGGGGCGAAGGTTCACCCCTCCACTTT. Its protein is CASSTGGEGSPLHF.

V gene TRBV10-3 combines with J gene TRBJ1-6, with unresolved D. Between the trimmed V and J ends, which lost 6 bases and 7 bases, there was a span of 13 bases. The CDR3 length is 14 residues. Germline CDR1 ENHRY, CDR2 SYGVKD. The CDR3 bases are TGTGCCATCAGAGCGGGGAATACCAATTCACCCCTCCACTTT. Translating gives CAIRAGNTNSPLHF.

The J gene is TRBJ2-7, the V gene TRBV28; maybe TRBD1 (6 bases). The CDR3 runs to 16 residues. Germline V gene lookup returns CDR1 MDHEN and CDR2 SYDVKM. Trimming stripped 4 bases from V and 3 bases from J, with 19 bases between. CDR3 amino acids: CASSSPPGQTLYEQYF. CDR3 bases: TGTGCCAGCAGTTCCCCGCCGGGACAAACCCTCTACGAGCAGTACTTC.

J is TRBJ1-1 and V is TRBV5-1; D is perhaps TRBD1 (6 bases). The V end lost 1 base, the J end lost 10 bases, and 14 bases lay between the germline ends. The CDR3 spans 13 residues. CDR1 is SGHRS, CDR2 YFSETQ, per germline. The CDR3 DNA sequence: TGCGCCAGCAGCTTGTCTAAGGGGGAGGGAGCTTTCTTT. Translated, it gives CASSLSKGEGAFF.

The chain recombines TRBV19 with TRBJ2-1, with D unresolved. This CDR3 region has 12 residues. Trimming shortened V by 5 bases and J by 12 bases, and 14 bases separated the two germline ends. Germline values: CDR1 LNHDA, CDR2 SQIVND (reference sequence). The CDR3 protein is CASSSQSRRQFF. CDR3 nucleotide sequence: TGTGCCAGTAGTTCGCAGTCCCGTCGGCAGTTCTTC.

The rearrangement uses TRBV5-6 and TRBJ2-5, with unresolved D. Trimming pared 1 base from V and 3 bases from J, leaving 7 bases between. Germline V gene lookup returns CDR1 SGHDT and CDR2 YYEEEE. There are 13 residues in the CDR3. The DNA of the CDR3 is TGTGCCAGCAGCTTGATGGCCGAAGAGACCCAGTACTTC. It codes for CASSLMAEETQYF.

This clone was found once. The genes are TRBV7-2 and TRBJ2-3; possible D gene TRBD1, 5 bases. The CDR3 extends over 13 amino acids. CDR1 SGHTA and CDR2 FQGNSA come from the germline V gene. In DNA form, the CDR3 reads TGTGCTAACAGGCGTACTAGCACAGATACGCAGTATTTT. Translation: CANRRTSTDTQYF.

The V and J genes are TRBV9 and TRBJ2-5; D is possibly TRBD1 (6 bases). The CDR3 spans 18 residues. The germline gives CDR1 SGDLS, CDR2 YYNGEE. Trimming took 3 bases from V and 5 from J, leaving 26 bases between them. The CDR3 coding sequence is TGTGCCAGCAGCGGGAGACAGGCTGCGGGTGGGATCTGGGAGACCCAGTACTTC. Amino acids: CASSGRQAAGGIWETQYF. Variable domain in full (rest from reference TRBV9 and TRBJ2-5): DSGVTQTPKHLITATGQRVTLRCSPRSGDLSVYWYQQSLDQGLQFLIQYYNGEERAKGNILERFSAQQFPDLHSELNLSSLELGDSALYFCASSGRQAAGGIWETQYFGPGTRLLVL.

The genes are TRBV28 and TRBJ1-6; D unclear. CDR3 length: 12 residues. Looked up from germline, CDR1 is MDHEN and CDR2 is SYDVKM. V lost 7 bases and J lost 10, with 11 bases in between. For the CDR3, the DNA is TGTGCCAGCAATCTCCCCCAATCACCCCTCCACTTT. This sequence encodes CASNLPQSPLHF.

This clone was seen at least ten times. The V gene is TRBV7-8, the J gene TRBJ1-6; a possible D gene is TRBD1 (5 bases). The V end lost 1 base, the J end lost 7 bases, and 11 bases lay between the germline ends. The CDR3 is 15 residues long. Germline assignment: CDR1 SGHVS and CDR2 FQNEAQ. The CDR3 reads CASSLDRSFNSPLHF. CDR3 bases: TGTGCCAGCAGCTTAGACAGGAGTTTCAATTCACCCCTCCACTTT.

This clone was seen once. The V call is TRBV30, the J call TRBJ2-5; the D gene could be TRBD1 or TRBD2 (5 bases each). Gene TRBJ2-7 matches the end of the DNA better, so the J call may be wrong. Germline CDR1 and CDR2: GTSNPN and SVGIG (reference sequence). The CDR3 runs 12 residues. CDR3 nucleotides: TGTGCCTGGAGAAAGGGACCCTACGAGCAGTACTTC. Amino acid sequence: CAWRKGPYEQYF.